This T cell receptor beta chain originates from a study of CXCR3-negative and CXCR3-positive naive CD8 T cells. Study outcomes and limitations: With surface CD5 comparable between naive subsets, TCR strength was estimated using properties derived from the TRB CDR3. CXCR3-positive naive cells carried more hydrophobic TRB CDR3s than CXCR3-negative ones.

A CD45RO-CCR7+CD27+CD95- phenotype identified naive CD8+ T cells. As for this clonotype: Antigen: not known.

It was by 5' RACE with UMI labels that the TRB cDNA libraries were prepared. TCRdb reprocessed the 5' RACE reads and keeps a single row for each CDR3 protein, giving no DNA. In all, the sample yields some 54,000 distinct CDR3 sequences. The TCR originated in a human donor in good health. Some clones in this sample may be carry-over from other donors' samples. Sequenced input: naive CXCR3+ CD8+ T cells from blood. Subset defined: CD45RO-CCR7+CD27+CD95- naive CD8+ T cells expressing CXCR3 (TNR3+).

The CDR3 here is CSARVGSYEQYF. This sequence joins TRBV20-1 and TRBJ2-7. CDR3 length: 12 amino acids. Germline lookup yields CDR1 DFQATT and CDR2 SNEGSKA (reference sequence).